The T cell receptor beta chain under discussion was sequenced for a study of OX40 agonist ivuxolimab in advanced cancers. Data came from immunoSEQ multiplex PCR; TCRdb stores just in-frame clones and leaves some out. Among around 40,000 clones listed, around 87% were seen once. This clone was detected a few times. The germline CDR1 and CDR2 sequences are ENHRY and SYGVKD. The J segment lost 6 bases and the V segment lost 4 bases, leaving 6 bases of the junction unmatched. CDR3 length: 16 residues. This clonotype originated in an adult with an advanced solid tumor such as melanoma, head and neck, liver or kidney cancer. V and J are TRBV10-3 and TRBJ2-1, with 13 nucleotides matching TRBD2. This sample comprised CD4+ or CD8+ T cells sorted from blood, obtained in a trial of the OX40 agonist ivuxolimab. Here the CDR3 DNA reads TGTGCCATCAGTGGAAGACTAGCGGGAGGCGGCAATGAGCAGTTCTTC. It is translated as CAISGRLAGGGNEQFF.